The next 27 T cell receptor beta chains were all read from a single sample in a study of cytomegalovirus exposure and HLA in healthy donors. PCR amplification relied on 60 Vbeta primers (plus 13 Jbeta primers). Assay: immunoSEQ multiplex PCR; the TCRdb copy retains only in-frame clones and omits some. Here the sample spans 95,000 to 150,000 clones, roughly 83% being singletons. The sample consisted of PBMCs. The receptors originated from a man younger than 35 in good health and CMV-seropositive.

The rearrangement uses TRBV4-1 and TRBJ2-2; a possible D gene is TRBD1 (6 bases). Germline V gene data show CDR1 as MGHRA and CDR2 as YSYEKL. This CDR3 has 12 residues. Trimming stripped 4 bases from V and 9 bases from J, with 9 bases between. For the CDR3, the DNA is TGCGCCAGCAGCCCGGACAGCCGGGAGCTGTTTTTT. Encoded protein: CASSPDSRELFF.

The chain joins TRBV10-2 to TRBJ1-1, with D maybe TRBD1 (5 bases). Trimming shortened V by 11 bases and J by 3 bases, and 13 bases separated the two germline ends. The germline gives CDR1 WSHSY, CDR2 SAAADI. The CDR3 is made up of 12 amino acids. As DNA, the CDR3 is TGCGCCGCGGGGCAATGGGACACTGAAGCTTTCTTT. Protein sequence: CAAGQWDTEAFF.

The chain carries TRBV7-6 and TRBJ1-5; 10 bases are a match to TRBD1. Germline CDR1 reads SGHVS; CDR2 reads FNYEAQ. The junction had 7 bases not matched to a gene; V was cut back by 5 bases and J by 6 bases. The CDR3 is 15 residues long. The CDR3: CASSKGQGFSQPQHF. The CDR3 nucleotides are TGTGCCAGCAGCAAGGGACAGGGGTTTTCTCAGCCCCAGCATTTT.

This clone was picked up one time. Germline is not matched at one junction end, which may reflect a read error. The chain links TRBV5-5 to TRBJ1-1; 9 nucleotides match TRBD1. Germline lookup yields CDR1 SGHKS and CDR2 YYEKEE (reference sequence). The CDR3 contains 14 residues. The DNA for the CDR3 is TGTGCCAGCAGCTTAACTGTAGATGGACAGGGGCTCGGCTTT. It is translated as CASSLTVDGQGLGF.

This chain links TRBV7-8 with TRBJ1-5; D unresolved. V was cut by 4 bases and J by 5 bases, with 9 bases left in between. The CDR3 sequence is 13 residues long. Looked up from germline, CDR1 is SGHVS and CDR2 is FQNEAQ. The CDR3 sequence is CASSSGSHQPQHF. CDR3 coding DNA: TGTGCCAGCAGCTCGGGGTCACATCAGCCCCAGCATTTT.

The V and J genes are TRBV18 and TRBJ1-6; no clear D. The V and J ends lost 4 bases and 9 bases respectively, with 13 bases between them. The CDR3 spans 14 residues. Looked up from germline, CDR1 is KGHSH and CDR2 is LQKENI. This CDR3 reads CASSQSVGSSPLHF. In DNA, the CDR3 is TGTGCCAGCTCACAATCCGTGGGGAGTTCACCCCTCCACTTT. Looking up the rest from reference TRBV18 and TRBJ1-6 gives the full variable domain: NAGVMQNPRHLVRRRGQEARLRCSPMKGHSHVYWYRQLPEEGLKFMVYLQKENIIDESGMPKERFSAEFPKEGPSILRIQQVVRGDSAAYFCASSQSVGSSPLHFGNGTRLTVT.

V usage is TRBV19 and J usage is TRBJ2-1; 10 bases match TRBD2. The CDR3 has 16 residues. Per germline, CDR1 LNHDA and CDR2 SQIVND (reference sequence). With V trimmed by 5 bases and J by 3 bases, 7 bases remained unmatched. This CDR3 reads CASSLSSGGYYNEQFF. CDR3 DNA sequence: TGTGCCAGTAGTTTATCTAGCGGGGGTTACTACAATGAGCAGTTCTTC.

This rearrangement joins TRBV28 to TRBJ1-3; a possible D gene is TRBD1 (6 bases). The V and J ends lost 6 bases and 0 bases respectively, with 15 bases between them. Germline CDR1 and CDR2: MDHEN and SYDVKM. The CDR3 totals 16 residues. The CDR3 is CASSITGYVSGNTIYF. As DNA, the CDR3 is TGTGCCAGCAGCATAACAGGGTACGTCTCTGGAAACACCATATATTTT.

This clone was seen once. The J gene is TRBJ2-7, the V gene TRBV6-5; 10 positions match TRBD1. Germline trimming cut 2 bases from V and 5 bases from J; bases unmatched to any gene: 6. Germline CDR1 reads MNHEY; CDR2 reads SVGAGI. This CDR3 region has 15 residues. The CDR3 region is CASSYMGQGYNEQYF. DNA of the CDR3: TGTGCCAGCAGTTACATGGGACAGGGGTACAACGAGCAGTACTTC.

This clone is a singleton in its sample. The chain uses TRBV7-9 and TRBJ2-1; 7 nucleotides line up with TRBD1. This CDR3 is 15 amino acids long. From germline, CDR1 is SEHNR and CDR2 FQNEAQ (reference sequence). After removal of 5 bases from V and 4 bases from J, the junction contained 8 bases not matched to a gene. This CDR3 reads CASSRRQGPYNEQFF. The CDR3 nucleotides read TGTGCCAGCAGCCGGAGACAGGGTCCATACAATGAGCAGTTCTTC.

J is TRBJ2-7 and V is TRBV20-1; 9 nucleotides line up with TRBD1. This CDR3 comprises 11 residues. Trimming cost V 3 bases and J 9 bases; bases outside gene matches: 3. The V gene's germline CDR1 is DFQATT and CDR2 SNEGSKA (reference sequence). CDR3: CSARTGGGQYF. The CDR3 DNA is TGCAGTGCTAGGACAGGGGGAGGGCAGTACTTC.

The chain has TRBV9 and TRBJ2-1; TRBD2 agrees at 12 bases. With V trimmed by 0 bases and J by 7 bases, 11 bases remained unmatched. The CDR3 is 18 residues long. Germline V gene data show CDR1 as SGDLS and CDR2 as YYNGEE. The CDR3 protein is CASSVVGLAGGPDNEQFF. CDR3 DNA: TGTGCCAGCAGCGTAGTTGGGCTAGCGGGGGGGCCGGATAATGAGCAGTTCTTC.

V is TRBV10-1 and J is TRBJ2-3, with D perhaps matching TRBD2 (6 bases). Trimming pared 5 bases from V and 10 bases from J, leaving 19 bases between. The CDR3 has 14 amino acids. Germline assignment: CDR1 WNHNN and CDR2 SYGVQD (reference sequence). CDR3 region: CASSTGSTSGAQYF. DNA for the CDR3: TGCGCCAGCAGTACCGGGTCCACCTCGGGGGCGCAGTATTTT.

The chain carries TRBV5-1 and TRBJ2-7; TRBD1 might be the D (5 bases). CDR3 size: 12 residues. Trimming took 0 bases from V and 5 from J, leaving 6 bases between them. CDR1 and CDR2 from the germline V gene are SGHRS and YFSETQ. CDR3 in amino acids: CASSLVRDEQYF. The CDR3, as DNA: TGCGCCAGCAGCTTGGTCAGGGACGAGCAGTACTTC. Based on the CDR3 plus reference TRBV5-1 and TRBJ2-7, the full variable domain is KAGVTQTPRYLIKTRGQQVTLSCSPISGHRSVSWYQQTPGQGLQFLFEYFSETQRNKGNFPGRFSGRQFSNSRSEMNVSTLELGDSALYLCASSLVRDEQYFGPGTRLTVT.

The V call is TRBV4-2, the J call TRBJ2-7, with D perhaps matching TRBD2 (5 bases). Germline V gene data show CDR1 as LGHNA and CDR2 as YNFKEQ. V shed 1 base and J shed 4 bases, with 11 bases lying between them. The CDR3 sequence is 14 residues long. The CDR3 DNA is TGTGCCAGCAGCCAAGTCGGACTGAAATACGAGCAGTACTTC. This codes for CASSQVGLKYEQYF.

This rearrangement joins TRBV6-1 to TRBJ2-7, with TRBD1 matching 9 bases. CDR1 is MNHNS and CDR2 is SASEGT in the germline V gene. The CDR3 loop spans 14 amino acids. Losses at the gene ends were 2 bases for V and 5 bases for J; bases not matched to a gene: 4. CDR3 in DNA: TGTGCCAGCAGTGAACGGGACAGGGTAAACGAGCAGTACTTC. Protein sequence: CASSERDRVNEQYF.

This clone came up a few times. The V call is TRBV13, the J call TRBJ1-1; 8 bases are a match to TRBD1. Germline assignment: CDR1 PRHDT and CDR2 FYEKMQ (reference sequence). The CDR3 is made up of 13 amino acids. The J segment lost 8 bases and the V segment lost 3 bases, leaving 5 bases of the junction unmatched. The CDR3 DNA is TGTGCCAGCAGCTTGACAGGGGACGGGGAAGCTTTCTTT. It specifies CASSLTGDGEAFF.

The rearrangement uses TRBV5-1 and TRBJ1-1; tentatively, D is TRBD1 (5 bases). The CDR3 sequence is 14 residues long. Trimming removed 3 bases at V and 4 bases at J, with 13 bases between. Germline-derived CDR1 and CDR2 are SGHRS and YFSETQ. The CDR3 DNA reads as TGCGCCAGCAGCTCCACTCAGGGTTCCACTGAAGCTTTCTTT. It specifies CASSSTQGSTEAFF.

The chain employs TRBV10-1 and TRBJ2-3, with D maybe TRBD2 (6 bases). The length of the CDR3 is 17 residues. From germline, CDR1 is WNHNN and CDR2 SYGVQD (reference sequence). Trimming removed 0 bases from V and 0 bases from J, with 13 bases in between. CDR3 sequence reads: CASSESGGAASTDTQYF. CDR3 nucleotide sequence: TGCGCCAGCAGTGAGTCGGGGGGAGCAGCTAGCACAGATACGCAGTATTTT.

This clone was detected only once. V is TRBV7-9 and J is TRBJ2-3, with 8 bases matching TRBD2. The CDR3 is 16 residues long. V trimming: 4 bases; J trimming: 0 bases; junction bases outside the gene matches: 6. Germline CDR1 SEHNR, CDR2 FQNEAQ (reference sequence). The CDR3 coding sequence is TGTGCCAGCAGCTCGGGACTAGGTACTAGCACAGATACGCAGTATTTT. It encodes CASSSGLGTSTDTQYF.

The V gene is TRBV19, the J gene TRBJ1-5; D may be TRBD1 (6 bases). CDR3 length: 18 amino acids. V was cut by 5 bases and J by 0 bases, with 20 bases left in between. Per germline, CDR1 LNHDA and CDR2 SQIVND (reference sequence). The CDR3 here is CASSVIGGGIYSNQPQHF. In DNA, the CDR3 is TGTGCCAGTAGTGTAATAGGGGGGGGGATTTATAGCAATCAGCCCCAGCATTTT.

This clone was observed once. V usage is TRBV7-2 and J usage is TRBJ2-1; 12 nucleotides agree with TRBD2. From germline, CDR1 is SGHTA and CDR2 FQGNSA. V shed 5 bases, J shed 4 bases, and the junction held 6 bases outside the gene matches. The CDR3 runs to 16 residues. CDR3 region: CASSPRLAGVYNEQFF. The CDR3 DNA is TGTGCCAGCAGCCCTCGACTAGCGGGGGTTTACAATGAGCAGTTCTTC.

The V gene is TRBV4-1, the J gene TRBJ2-1; possibly TRBD2 for D (5 bases). Germline loops: CDR1 MGHRA, CDR2 YSYEKL. The germline V and J ends were trimmed by 6 bases and 8 bases, with 14 bases remaining between them. The CDR3 sequence is 13 residues long. CDR3 bases: TGCGCCAGCAGTGTTGTGGGTAGCGATGAGCAGTTCTTC. Translating gives CASSVVGSDEQFF.

This chain uses TRBV9 with TRBJ1-2; the D is unclear. Trimming took 0 bases from V and 0 from J, leaving 9 bases between them. Germline lookup yields CDR1 SGDLS and CDR2 YYNGEE. The CDR3 has 15 residues. CDR3 sequence reads: CASSVARDTNYGYTF. The CDR3 DNA follows: TGTGCCAGCAGCGTAGCCCGCGACACTAACTATGGCTACACCTTC.

The V gene is TRBV7-9, the J gene TRBJ2-3; D gene uncertain. This CDR3 comprises 16 residues. Germline loops: CDR1 SEHNR, CDR2 FQNEAQ (reference sequence). Trimming pared 1 base from V and 14 bases from J, leaving 25 bases between. CDR3: CASSLEGIWRCKPWYF. In DNA form, the CDR3 reads TGTGCCAGCAGCTTAGAAGGTATATGGCGGTGCAAACCTTGGTATTTT.

The chain uses TRBV28 and TRBJ2-7, with D maybe TRBD1 (5 bases). The length of the CDR3 is 13 residues. CDR1 MDHEN and CDR2 SYDVKM come from the germline V gene. The V gene lost 3 bases and the J gene lost 1 base, with 7 bases spanning the gap. In DNA form, the CDR3 reads TGTGCCAGCAGTTTGGGGCAGTCCTACGAGCAGTACTTC. It is translated as CASSLGQSYEQYF.

This clone has a handful of counts. V usage is TRBV6-5 and J usage is TRBJ1-6; TRBD1 is a possible D gene (5 bases). Germline-derived CDR1 and CDR2 are MNHEY and SVGAGI. V lost 7 bases and J lost 3, with 13 bases in between. This CDR3 spans 15 amino acids. In DNA form, the CDR3 reads TGTGCCAGCAACGAAAAGGGACTCTATAATTCACCCCTCCACTTT. Translated, it gives CASNEKGLYNSPLHF.